The T cell receptor (beta chain) described here comes from a study of blood T cell repertoires in COVID-19 (dated by TCRdb to the early 2020s). A note on the overall study: Collaborator samples came from the United States, Italy and Spain and covered acute and convalescent phases of COVID-19. The prospective study material was composed of cDNA or gDNA derived from T cells, B-cell-depleted T cells, or PBMCs. Subjects who had been exposed to COVID-19, were actively infected with it, or had recovered from it provided the deeply sampled blood TCRbeta repertoires that made up the dataset. Where available, HLA class I and class II types were obtained from metadata supplied by the sample provider rather than from assay-based typing. The repertoires were made available in a free public database intended to serve as a resource for research on the immune response to SARS-CoV-2. Samples came from the ongoing ImmuneRACE study (first 160 participants) plus 1,254 subjects from 6 global collaborators. Sample metadata almost always included a de-identified subject ID, COVID-19 status, age in years and sex. Findings and caveats that apply to the study as a whole: How much clinical and demographic metadata was included differed by source and by participant, and the metadata was provided uncurated.

One collaborating source in Seattle enrolled patients during active infection and followed them longitudinally through the course of disease. Collaborating institutions collected whole blood in K2EDTA tubes following their own protocols. Collaborator samples were shipped for TCRbeta analysis as frozen whole blood, isolated PBMCs, or DNA extracted from either sample type. To note about this clone: This clone's antigen is unknown. Per-base qualities were not stored, and no clone one base away is much larger.

The immunoSEQ Assay, a bias-controlled multiplex PCR, was used to amplify TCRbeta CDR3 regions from genomic DNA. The paper's processing steps were these. Nucleated cell counts per sample were estimated from amplification of reference gene primers within the assay. To quantify the absolute abundance of each unique TCRbeta CDR3 rearrangement, sequence reads were collapsed and filtered. For each sample, productive Simpson clonality was calculated by taking the square root of Simpson's diversity index across productive rearrangements. In its TCRdb copy, this immuneACCESS table keeps in-frame sequences only and misses some clones. Where compared with another copy, unresolved V genes explain less than half of these, and the others have no known cause. D and trimming come from the DNA, and the V and J calls and clone size come from that table. The sample table contains approximately 120,000 clones; only one count was recorded for roughly 85% of them. 2.5% to 3.5% of the sample comes from the top ten.

V loses 6 bases at its end and J loses 1 base; junction bases beyond the gene matches: 7. The CDR3 spans 15 residues, from the cysteine through the phenylalanine. This entry keeps only the CDR3 DNA: 45 bases, framed from base 1. According to the germline V gene, CDR1 reads MDHEN and CDR2 reads SYDVKM. This TCR was sampled from a woman aged 80 or over with COVID-19, enrolled during active disease. The sequence joins TRBV28 to TRBJ1-1; 8 bases in the junction line up with TRBD1. The sample was peripheral blood. The CDR3 region has the sequence CASSGPGQGNTEAFF. The nucleotide sequence reads as follows: TGTGCCAGCAGCGGACCCGGACAGGGGAACACTGAAGCTTTCTTT.